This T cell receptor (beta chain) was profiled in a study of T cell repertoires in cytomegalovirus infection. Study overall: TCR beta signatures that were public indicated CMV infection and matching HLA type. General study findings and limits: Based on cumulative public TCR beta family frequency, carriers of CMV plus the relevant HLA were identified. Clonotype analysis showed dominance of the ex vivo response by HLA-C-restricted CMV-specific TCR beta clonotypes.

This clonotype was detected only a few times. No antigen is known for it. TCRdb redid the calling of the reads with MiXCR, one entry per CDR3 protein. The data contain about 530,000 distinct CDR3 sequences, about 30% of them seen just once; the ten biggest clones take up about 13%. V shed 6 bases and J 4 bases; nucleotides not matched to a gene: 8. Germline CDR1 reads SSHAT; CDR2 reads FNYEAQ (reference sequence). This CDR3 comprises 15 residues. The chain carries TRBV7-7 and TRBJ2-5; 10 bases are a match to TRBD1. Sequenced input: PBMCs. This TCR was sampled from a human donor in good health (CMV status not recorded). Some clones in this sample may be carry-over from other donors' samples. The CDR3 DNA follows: TGTGCCAGCAGGGCCGGGACAGGGGTCGGAGAGACCCAGTACTTC. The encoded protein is CASRAGTGVGETQYF.